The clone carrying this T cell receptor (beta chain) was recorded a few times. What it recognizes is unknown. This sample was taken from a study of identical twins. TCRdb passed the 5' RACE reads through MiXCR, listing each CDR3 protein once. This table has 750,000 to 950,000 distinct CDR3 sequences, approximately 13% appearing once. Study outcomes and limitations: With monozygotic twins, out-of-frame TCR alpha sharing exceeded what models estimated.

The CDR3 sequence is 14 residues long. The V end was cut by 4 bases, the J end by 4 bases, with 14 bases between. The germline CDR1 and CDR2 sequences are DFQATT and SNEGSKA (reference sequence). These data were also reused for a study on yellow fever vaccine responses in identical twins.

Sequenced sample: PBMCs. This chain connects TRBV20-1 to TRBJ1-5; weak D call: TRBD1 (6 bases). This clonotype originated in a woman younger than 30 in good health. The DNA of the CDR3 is TGCAGTGCTATCCGGGACACTACGAATCAGCCCCAGCATTTT. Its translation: CSAIRDTTNQPQHF.